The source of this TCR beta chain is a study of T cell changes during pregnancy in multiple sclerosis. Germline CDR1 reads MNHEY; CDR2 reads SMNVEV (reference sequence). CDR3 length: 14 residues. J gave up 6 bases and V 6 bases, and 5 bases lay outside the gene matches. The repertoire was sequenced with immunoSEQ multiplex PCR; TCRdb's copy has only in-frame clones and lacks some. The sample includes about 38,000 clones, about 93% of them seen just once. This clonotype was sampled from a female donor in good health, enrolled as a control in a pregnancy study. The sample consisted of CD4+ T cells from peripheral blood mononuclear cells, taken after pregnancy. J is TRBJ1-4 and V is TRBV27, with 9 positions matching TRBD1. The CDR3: CASRLQGADEKLFF. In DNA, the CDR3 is TGTGCCAGCAGGCTACAGGGGGCAGATGAAAAACTGTTTTTT.